The following is a T cell receptor beta chain sequence with its context. With 5 bases removed from V and 0 bases from J, the gap between germline ends came to 8 bases. The CDR3 contains 15 residues. From germline, CDR1 is MNHNS and CDR2 SASEGT. The entry originates in a study of cytomegalovirus exposure and HLA in healthy donors. Primers for the PCR totalled 60 Vbeta and 13 Jbeta. TCRdb's copy holds only in-frame clones and misses some; the assay was immunoSEQ multiplex PCR. The sample carries some 120,000 clones, around 67% recorded once. The V gene is TRBV6-1, the J gene TRBJ2-6, with a tentative D call TRBD2 (5 bases). The receptor's source is a woman aged 40-49 years in good health and CMV-seropositive. Sequenced input: PBMCs. The CDR3 DNA follows: TGTGCCAGCAGTCCCCGGGGCTCTGGGGCCAACGTCCTGACTTTC. Protein sequence: CASSPRGSGANVLTF.